What follows describes a single T cell receptor beta chain. These data come from a study of T cell responses to AZD1222 COVID-19 vaccine. Study background: Some second doses came at about 4 weeks and others at about 12 weeks; these were pooled.

Clones were sequenced by immunoSEQ multiplex PCR, and TCRdb holds only the in-frame ones, with some missing. The repertoire holds roughly 160,000 clones, 85% to 90% seen once, with approximately 7.2% in the top ten. Looked up from germline, CDR1 is SNHLY and CDR2 is FYNNEI. The CDR3 has 14 amino acids. The V and J ends lost 5 bases and 6 bases, in that order; junction bases with no gene match: 5. The TCR sequence derives from an adult in good health. The input for sequencing was peripheral blood, taken on day 0 of AZD1222 vaccination. V usage is TRBV2 and J usage is TRBJ1-5, with 9 bases fitting TRBD1. The CDR3 loop is CASSWDRASQPQHF. As DNA, the CDR3 is TGTGCCAGCAGTTGGGACAGGGCTAGTCAGCCCCAGCATTTT.